This T cell receptor beta chain was found in a study of cytomegalovirus exposure and HLA in healthy donors. At the level of the study: Researchers found that around 80% of 350 to 500 genotyped donors fell within the Caucasian-associated ancestry cluster.

The PCR made use of 60 Vbeta and 13 Jbeta primers. The table came from immunoSEQ multiplex PCR; TCRdb's copy has only in-frame clones and leaves some out. This table holds approximately 180,000 clones, about 76% found once. The V gene end was trimmed by 4 bases and the J gene end by 3 bases; junction bases not matched to a gene: 8. CDR1 is MDHEN, CDR2 SYDVKM, per germline. This CDR3 has 15 residues. Sequenced input: PBMCs. This TCR was sampled from a woman between 45 and 60 years old in good health and CMV-seronegative. The V and J genes are TRBV28 and TRBJ2-7, with 8 bases lining up with TRBD2. In DNA, the CDR3 is TGTGCCAGCAGTTCCGGGGGGGTCTTGAGCTACGAGCAGTACTTC. Amino acid sequence: CASSSGGVLSYEQYF.